These T cell receptor beta chains were read from a single sample in a study of technical replicates of blood from a handful of donors. The protocol was immunoSEQ multiplex PCR, while the TCRdb copy is restricted to in-frame clones and leaves out a portion. The sample carries about 97,000 clones, about 96% recorded once. Sequenced material: T cells isolated from PBMCs. Receptors were obtained from a human donor in good health. Each CDR3 is given with its conserved first and last residue. A D gene is named only where the DNA matches it firmly. The size entry is marked missing in some rows and otherwise reads once, few, many or a size class.

CASSWDRVYEGGNTIYF,TGTGCCAGCAGCTGGGACAGGGTGTATGAAGGGGGAAACACCATATATTTT,TRBV28,TRBD1,17,.,TRBJ1-3
CASSLVPGGSGNTIYF,TGTGCCAGCAGCTTAGTCCCAGGGGGCTCTGGAAACACCATATATTTT,TRBV7-9,TRBD1,16,.,TRBJ1-3
CASSLAGGETQYF,TGTGCCAGCAGCTTAGCGGGAGGAGAGACCCAGTACTTC,TRBV7-2,.,13,.,TRBJ2-5
CASSSGGRFLYNEQFF,TGTGCCAGCAGCTCAGGAGGCCGATTCCTATACAATGAGCAGTTCTTC,TRBV5-4,.,16,.,TRBJ2-1
CAPRGAGPDTQYF,TGTGCCCCACGGGGGGCCGGGCCAGATACGCAGTATTTT,TRBV12-2,.,13,.,TRBJ2-3
CASSLSAGATGELFF,TGCGCCAGCAGCTTGTCAGCAGGGGCCACCGGGGAGCTGTTTTTT,TRBV5-1,.,15,.,TRBJ2-2
CASSKEERELVGTDTQYF,TGTGCCAGCAGCAAAGAAGAGCGGGAGTTGGTGGGCACAGATACGCAGTATTTT,TRBV21-1,.,18,.,TRBJ2-3
CASSLDRKGADTQYF,TGTGCCAGCAGCTTAGATAGGAAGGGGGCAGATACGCAGTATTTT,TRBV7-6,.,15,.,TRBJ2-3
CASSVADGYTF,TGTGCCAGCAGCGTAGCGGATGGCTACACCTTC,TRBV9,.,11,.,TRBJ1-2
CASRQGATDTQYF,TGTGCCAGCAGACAGGGGGCCACAGATACGCAGTATTTT,TRBV5-4,TRBD1,13,.,TRBJ2-3
CASCRTVNEKLFF,TGTGCTAGTTGTCGGACTGTTAATGAAAAACTGTTTTTT,TRBV12-5,.,13,.,TRBJ1-4
CASSQDRDSNQPQHF,TGTGCCAGCAGTCAGGACAGGGATAGCAATCAGCCCCAGCATTTT,TRBV27,TRBD1,15,.,TRBJ1-5
CASSPTGTSTHEQYF,TGTGCCAGCAGTCCGACCGGGACTAGCACCCACGAGCAGTACTTC,TRBV9,TRBD2,15,.,TRBJ2-7
CASSSIDSGSGDTQYF,TGCGCCAGCAGCTCGATAGATAGCGGGAGTGGAGATACGCAGTATTTT,TRBV5-1,TRBD2,16,.,TRBJ2-3
CASSLVEGQTGNTIYF,TGTGCCAGCAGCTTAGTTGAGGGACAAACTGGAAACACCATATATTTT,TRBV11-2,.,16,.,TRBJ1-3
CASSLVGASGTGELFF,TGTGCCAGCAGCTTAGTCGGGGCTAGCGGGACCGGGGAGCTGTTTTTT,TRBV7-3,TRBD2,16,.,TRBJ2-2
CASSLKREWNEQFF,TGCGCCAGCAGCCTGAAGCGGGAGTGGAATGAGCAGTTCTTC,TRBV5-1,TRBD2,14,.,TRBJ2-1
CASSFTSTGQYF,TGTGCCAGCAGCTTTACATCCACGGGGCAGTACTTC,TRBV11-2,.,12,.,TRBJ2-7
CASSYRTSGPYEQYF,TGTGCCAGCAGTTACCGGACTAGCGGGCCCTACGAGCAGTACTTC,TRBV6-5,TRBD2,15,.,TRBJ2-7
CASTLLINTIYF,TGTGCCAGCACACTACTAATAAACACCATATATTTT,TRBV7-9,.,12,.,TRBJ1-3
CASSSSGTGFYGYTF,TGTGCCAGCAGTTCTTCCGGGACAGGGTTCTATGGCTACACCTTC,TRBV28,TRBD1,15,.,TRBJ1-2
CASSLVPGLKGYTF,TGTGCCAGCAGCTTAGTGCCAGGGCTAAAAGGCTACACCTTC,TRBV7-2,.,14,.,TRBJ1-2
CASSLQGFQETQYF,TGTGCCAGCAGTTTACAGGGGTTCCAAGAGACCCAGTACTTC,TRBV27,.,14,.,TRBJ2-5
CASSVGEQYEKLFF,TGTGCCAGCAGCGTAGGAGAACAGTATGAAAAACTGTTTTTT,TRBV9,.,14,.,TRBJ1-4
CASSLVEGNTIYF,TGTGCCAGCAGCTTAGTCGAGGGAAACACCATATATTTT,TRBV7-2,.,13,.,TRBJ1-3
CASSFTEGEQFF,TGTGCCAGCAGCTTCACGGAGGGGGAGCAGTTCTTC,TRBV7-3,.,12,.,TRBJ2-1
CASSPGPLAAAYEQYF,TGCGCCAGCAGCCCGGGACCCCTAGCGGCCGCCTACGAGCAGTACTTC,TRBV4-1,TRBD2,16,.,TRBJ2-7
CASSRDQETQYF,TGTGCGTCCTCCCGAGACCAAGAGACCCAGTACTTC,TRBV6-5,.,12,.,TRBJ2-5
CASRAGRTGHEQYF,TGTGCCAGCAGAGCCGGACGGACAGGGCACGAGCAGTACTTC,TRBV5-5,TRBD1,14,.,TRBJ2-7
CASSAGLGDQYGYTF,TGTGCCAGCAGCGCAGGGTTAGGGGATCAATATGGCTACACCTTC,TRBV5-5,.,15,.,TRBJ1-2
CASIPKGAEGFKSSGNTIYF,TGCGCCAGCATCCCCAAGGGAGCAGAAGGGTTTAAGAGCTCTGGAAACACCATATATTTT,TRBV10-2,.,20,once,TRBJ1-3
CASSQGWQGRNYGYTF,TGCGCCAGCAGCCAAGGGTGGCAAGGGAGAAACTATGGCTACACCTTC,TRBV4-1,.,16,.,TRBJ1-2
CASSKLNLPYNEQFF,TGTGCCAGCAGCAAACTCAATCTCCCGTACAATGAGCAGTTCTTC,TRBV6-4,.,15,.,TRBJ2-1
CASSLGKGVYEQYF,TGTGCCAGCTCCCTCGGGAAGGGGGTTTACGAGCAGTACTTC,TRBV18,.,14,.,TRBJ2-7
CASSQVQGKKETQYF,TGCGCCAGCAGCCAAGTGCAGGGGAAGAAAGAGACCCAGTACTTC,TRBV4-3,.,15,.,TRBJ2-5
CASSLTSGSETQYF,TGTGCCAGCAGTTTGACTAGCGGGAGCGAGACCCAGTACTTC,TRBV28,TRBD2,14,once,TRBJ2-5
CASSSTGANQPQHF,TGTGCCAGTAGTAGTACAGGGGCTAATCAGCCCCAGCATTTT,TRBV19,TRBD1,14,.,TRBJ1-5
CASSGSSEQFF,TGTGCCAGCAGCGGGAGTAGTGAGCAGTTCTTC,TRBV6-5,.,11,.,TRBJ2-1
CASSEGLRGLGQPQHF,TGTGCCAGCAGTGAAGGGCTTCGAGGGCTTGGTCAGCCCCAGCATTTT,TRBV6-1,.,16,.,TRBJ1-5
CSVGFSGARTGELFF,TGCAGCGTTGGATTTTCTGGGGCTCGAACCGGGGAGCTGTTTTTT,TRBV29-1,.,15,.,TRBJ2-2
CSLGQSYGYTF,TGCAGCCTAGGACAGAGCTATGGCTACACCTTC,TRBV29-1,.,11,.,TRBJ1-2
CASSLGGREQYF,TGCGCCAGCAGCTTGGGAGGGCGTGAGCAGTACTTC,TRBV5-1,.,12,.,TRBJ2-7
CASSLNTIRASGANVLTF,TGTGCCAGCAGCCTCAACACCATCAGGGCCTCTGGGGCCAACGTCCTGACTTTC,TRBV7-9,.,18,.,TRBJ2-6
CASSPIGLVSYNEQFF,TGTGCCAGCAGTCCTATAGGTCTAGTTTCCTACAATGAGCAGTTCTTC,TRBV28,.,16,.,TRBJ2-1